The clone carrying this T cell receptor beta chain was seen ten or more times. This sample is part of a study of T cells in Graves' hyperthyroidism and ophthalmopathy. V was cut by 2 bases and J by 0 bases, with 8 bases left in between. This CDR3 region has 14 residues. Germline V gene sequence: CDR1 GTSNPN, CDR2 SVGIG (reference sequence). Regions amplified from RNA transcripts were the TCR beta CDR3 regions. RT-PCR in the first round (using the HTBI primer set) targeted the TCR CDR3. Via MiXCR, TCRdb re-called the multiplex PCR reads, giving one row per CDR3 protein. The repertoire consists of a few hundred thousand distinct CDR3 sequences, with around 16% occurring once and the leading ten covering approximately 7%.

The sequencing input was blood. The TCR comes from a woman between 25 and 40 years old with Graves' hyperthyroidism. The J gene is TRBJ1-5, the V gene TRBV30; D unclear. CDR3 residues: CAWSRSYSNQPQHF. The CDR3 DNA reads TGTGCCTGGAGTCGGAGTTATAGCAATCAGCCCCAGCATTTT.